The clone carrying this T cell receptor beta chain occurred many times. What it binds is unknown. Per the germline V gene, CDR1 is SEHNR and CDR2 is FQNEAQ (reference sequence). The CDR3 runs 13 residues. The V end was cut by 5 bases, the J end by 2 bases, with 8 bases between. This entry comes from a study of T-cell memory formation after mild COVID-19. Findings and caveats of the study: Within pre-infection memory, some responding clones were found, suggesting cross-reactive memory joined.

TCRdb processed the 5' RACE reads anew with MiXCR; each CDR3 protein has one entry. The table records over 150,000 distinct CDR3 sequences, about a fifth of them present only once. J is TRBJ2-3 and V is TRBV7-9; a possible D gene is TRBD2 (5 bases). The sequenced sample was PBMCs or a T cell subset sorted from them (not recorded which). The sequence was obtained from an adult woman who had mild COVID-19 (a few samples of this study predate the infection). Cell type and time point are not known. The CDR3 loop is CASSPGSTDTQYF. The DNA for the CDR3 is TGTGCCAGCAGCCCGGGATCCACAGATACGCAGTATTTT.